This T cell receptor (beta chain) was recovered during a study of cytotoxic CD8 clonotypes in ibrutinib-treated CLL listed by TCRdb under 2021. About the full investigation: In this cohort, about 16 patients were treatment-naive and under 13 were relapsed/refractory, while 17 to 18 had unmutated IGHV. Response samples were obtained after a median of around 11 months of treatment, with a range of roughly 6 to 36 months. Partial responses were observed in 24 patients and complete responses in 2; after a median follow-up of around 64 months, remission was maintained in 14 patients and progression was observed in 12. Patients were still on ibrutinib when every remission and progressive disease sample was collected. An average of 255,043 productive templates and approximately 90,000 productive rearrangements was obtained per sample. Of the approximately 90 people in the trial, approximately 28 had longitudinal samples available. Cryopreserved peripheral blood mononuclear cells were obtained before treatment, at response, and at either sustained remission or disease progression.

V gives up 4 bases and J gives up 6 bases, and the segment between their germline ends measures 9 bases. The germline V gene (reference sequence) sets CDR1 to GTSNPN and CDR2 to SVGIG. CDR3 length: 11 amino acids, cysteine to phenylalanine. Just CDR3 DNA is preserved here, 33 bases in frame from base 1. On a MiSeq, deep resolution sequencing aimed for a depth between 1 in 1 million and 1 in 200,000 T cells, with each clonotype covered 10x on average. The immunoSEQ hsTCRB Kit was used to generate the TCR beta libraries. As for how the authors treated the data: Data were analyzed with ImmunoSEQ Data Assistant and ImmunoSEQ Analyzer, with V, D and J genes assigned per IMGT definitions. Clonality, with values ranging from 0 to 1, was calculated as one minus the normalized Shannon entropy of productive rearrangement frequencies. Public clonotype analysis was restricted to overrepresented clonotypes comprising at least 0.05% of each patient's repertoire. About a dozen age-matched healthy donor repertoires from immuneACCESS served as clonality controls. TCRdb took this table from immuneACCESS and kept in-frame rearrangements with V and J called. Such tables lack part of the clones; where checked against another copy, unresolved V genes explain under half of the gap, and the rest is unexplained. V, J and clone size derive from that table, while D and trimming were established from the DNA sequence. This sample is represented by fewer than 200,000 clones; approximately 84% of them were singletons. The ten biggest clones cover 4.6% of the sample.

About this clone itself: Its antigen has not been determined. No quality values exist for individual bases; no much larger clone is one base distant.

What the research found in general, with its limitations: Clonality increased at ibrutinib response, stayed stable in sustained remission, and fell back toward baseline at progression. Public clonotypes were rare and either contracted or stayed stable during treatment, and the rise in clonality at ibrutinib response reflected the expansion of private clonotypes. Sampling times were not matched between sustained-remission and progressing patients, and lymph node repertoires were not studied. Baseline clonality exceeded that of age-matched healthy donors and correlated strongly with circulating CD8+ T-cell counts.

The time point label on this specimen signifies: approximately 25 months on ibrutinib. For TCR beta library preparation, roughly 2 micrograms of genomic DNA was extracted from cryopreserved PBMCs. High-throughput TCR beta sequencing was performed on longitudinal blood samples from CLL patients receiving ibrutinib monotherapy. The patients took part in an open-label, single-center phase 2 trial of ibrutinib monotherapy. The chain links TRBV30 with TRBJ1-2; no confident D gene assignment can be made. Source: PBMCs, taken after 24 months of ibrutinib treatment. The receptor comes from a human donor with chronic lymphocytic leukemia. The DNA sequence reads TGTGCCTGGACCTTTGGCGATGGCTACACCTTC. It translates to CAWTFGDGYTF.